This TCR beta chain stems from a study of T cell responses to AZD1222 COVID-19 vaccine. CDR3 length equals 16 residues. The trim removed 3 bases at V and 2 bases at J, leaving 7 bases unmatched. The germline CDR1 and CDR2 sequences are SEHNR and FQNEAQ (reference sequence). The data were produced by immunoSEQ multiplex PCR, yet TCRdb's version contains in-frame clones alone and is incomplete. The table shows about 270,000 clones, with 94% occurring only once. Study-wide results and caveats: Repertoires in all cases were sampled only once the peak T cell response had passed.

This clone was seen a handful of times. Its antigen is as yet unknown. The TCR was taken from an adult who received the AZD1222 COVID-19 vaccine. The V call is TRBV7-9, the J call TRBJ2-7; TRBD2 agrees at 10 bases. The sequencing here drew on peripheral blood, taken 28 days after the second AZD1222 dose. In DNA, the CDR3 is TGTGCCAGCAGCTTCTCCAGCGGGAGGGGTCCCTACGAGCAGTACTTC. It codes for CASSFSSGRGPYEQYF.